The 6 T cell receptor beta chains below were found in one sample sequenced in a study of CD8+CD57+ T cells in acquired aplastic anemia. Researchers used genomic DNA as the template to profile TCR beta VDJ and CDR3. TCRdb recomputed calls from the reads with MiXCR, one row per CDR3 protein. The data contain about 180,000 distinct CDR3 sequences, 63% of them seen just once; the ten biggest clones take up roughly 46%. All sequencing subjects had displayed CD8+CD57+ cell expansion on flow cytometry. The sample taken for sequencing was sorted CD4+, CD8+, or CD8+CD57+ T cells (not recorded which) from PBMCs. These TCRs come from a human donor with aplastic anemia.

The genes are TRBV20-1 and TRBJ2-1; no definite D call. The germline V gene encodes CDR1 DFQATT and CDR2 SNEGSKA (reference sequence). Trimming removed 5 bases at V and 7 bases at J, with 12 bases between. The CDR3 length is 12 residues. The CDR3 sequence is CSAAPEVNEQFF. CDR3 DNA: TGCAGTGCTGCCCCTGAGGTAAATGAGCAGTTCTTC.

The table lists this clonotype with a few counts. V and J are TRBV7-9 and TRBJ1-5; 7 bases match TRBD1. The length of the CDR3 is 14 residues. V was clipped by 5 bases and J by 3 bases; unmatched bases: 4. CDR1 is SEHNR and CDR2 is FQNEAQ in the germline V gene (reference sequence). This chain's CDR3 is CASSPGTVNQPQHF. The CDR3 nucleotides read TGTGCCAGCAGCCCTGGGACAGTCAATCAGCCCCAGCATTTT. Complete variable domain (other parts from reference TRBV7-9 and TRBJ1-5): DTGVSQNPRHKITKRGQNVTFRCDPISEHNRLYWYRQTLGQGPEFLTYFQNEAQLEKSRLLSDRFSAERPKGSFSTLEIQRTEQGDSAMYLCASSPGTVNQPQHFGDGTRLSIL.

This clonotype was seen many times. V is TRBV19 and J is TRBJ1-1, with TRBD1 identical over 7 bases. The CDR3 spans 15 residues. Germline trimming cut 4 bases from V and 1 base from J; bases unmatched to any gene: 6. Germline CDR1 reads LNHDA; CDR2 reads SQIVND (reference sequence). CDR3 bases: TGTGCCAGTAGTAGACCGGGACAGCGGAACACTGAAGCTTTCTTT. Protein product: CASSRPGQRNTEAFF.

CDR3 nucleotide sequence: TGCAGTGCTAGGGGGGACAGGGCCACTGAAGCTTTCTTT. Translated, it gives CSARGDRATEAFF. V is TRBV20-1 and J is TRBJ1-1, with TRBD1 matching 9 bases. Germline CDR1 is DFQATT and CDR2 is SNEGSKA (reference sequence). V shed 3 bases, J shed 4 bases, and the junction held 3 bases outside the gene matches. CDR3 length equals 13 residues.

The rearrangement links TRBV29-1 to TRBJ2-5, with 10 bases aligning to TRBD1. Germline CDR1 SQVTM, CDR2 ANQGSEA. The CDR3 totals 16 residues. Trimming at V came to 4 bases and at J to 2 bases, leaving 10 bases not matched to a gene. In DNA form, the CDR3 reads TGCAGCGTTGGCGAGTCGGGACAGGGGAATCAAGAGACCCAGTACTTC. Encoded protein: CSVGESGQGNQETQYF.

The count of this clonotype is one. The chain employs TRBV7-3 and TRBJ1-2; no definite D call. Germline assignment: CDR1 SGHTA and CDR2 FQGTGA. This CDR3 is 15 amino acids long. V was clipped by 2 bases and J by 0 bases, with 10 bases between them. The CDR3 coding sequence is TGTGCCAGCAGCTTAGTGCCGGGTACTAACTATGGCTACACCTTC. Protein product: CASSLVPGTNYGYTF.